The 24 T cell receptor beta chains listed next were all sequenced from one sample in a study of a mutant IDH1 vaccine in newly diagnosed glioma. Only in-frame clones appear in the TCRdb table, and some are missing; sequencing was by immunoSEQ multiplex PCR. The sample records about 41,000 clones, 85% to 90% being singletons. What these receptors recognize is not known. Time point described: week 35, safety follow-up. Every single dose of the vaccine, 300 ug of mutant IDH1 20-mer peptide, came with topical imiquimod. The sequencing here drew on PBMCs, taken from a glioma patient whose treatment included an IDH1 peptide vaccine. All receptors derive from a man aged 35-49 years with glioma.

The chain uses TRBV7-8 and TRBJ2-1; 12 positions agree with TRBD2. V trimming: 1 base; J trimming: 7 bases; junction bases outside the gene matches: 5. This CDR3 spans 16 amino acids. The germline V gene encodes CDR1 SGHVS and CDR2 FQNEAQ. DNA of the CDR3: TGTGCCAGCAGCTTAGTAGGACTAGCGGGATCAAATGAGCAGTTCTTC. It encodes CASSLVGLAGSNEQFF.

The chain uses TRBV5-8 and TRBJ1-5; D may be TRBD1 (5 bases). Germline V CDR1 and CDR2: SGHTS, YDEGEE. With 0 bases removed from V and 7 bases from J, the gap between germline ends came to 17 bases. The CDR3 is 16 residues long. The CDR3 reads CASSLALFAQGQPQHF. The CDR3 region has the DNA TGTGCCAGCAGCTTGGCCCTGTTTGCCCAGGGCCAGCCCCAGCATTTT. Looking up the rest from reference TRBV5-8 and TRBJ1-5 gives the full variable domain: EAGVTQSPTHLIKTRGQQATLRCSPISGHTSVYWYQQALGLGLQFLLWYDEGEERNRGNFPPRFSGRQFPNYSSELNVNALELEDSALYLCASSLALFAQGQPQHFGDGTRLSIL.

This clone was recorded only once. The CDR3 reads CASSQQGLGSPLHF. Written as DNA, the CDR3 is TGTGCCAGCAGCCAACAGGGTCTCGGCTCACCCCTCCACTTT. This sequence joins TRBV7-2 and TRBJ1-6; the D gene is possibly TRBD1 (6 bases). With 5 bases removed from V and 10 bases from J, the gap between germline ends came to 15 bases. The germline gives CDR1 SGHTA, CDR2 FQGNSA. The CDR3 covers 14 residues.

The rearrangement links TRBV5-4 to TRBJ2-1; D is possibly TRBD1 (5 bases). The germline CDR1 and CDR2 sequences are SGHNT and YYREEE (reference sequence). The V gene lost 0 bases and the J gene lost 0 bases, with 7 bases spanning the gap. The CDR3 contains 15 residues. CDR3 amino acids: CASSLDRNSYNEQFF. The DNA for the CDR3 is TGTGCCAGCAGCTTGGACAGGAACTCCTACAATGAGCAGTTCTTC.

The CDR3, as DNA: TGTGCCAGCAGTTACGACACCAACTATGGCTACACCTTC. Residues: CASSYDTNYGYTF. This chain joins TRBV6-5 and TRBJ1-2, with unresolved D. This CDR3 is 13 amino acids long. V lost 2 bases and J lost 2, with 6 bases in between. Germline CDR1 reads MNHEY; CDR2 reads SVGAGI.

The chain is built from TRBV27 and TRBJ1-4; D possibly corresponds to TRBD1 (5 bases). The CDR3 contains 16 residues. Germline V gene data show CDR1 as MNHEY and CDR2 as SMNVEV (reference sequence). Trimming pared 4 bases from V and 3 bases from J, leaving 15 bases between. This CDR3 is CASSSLRGDPNEKLFF. The CDR3 DNA follows: TGTGCCAGCAGTTCCCTTCGGGGGGATCCTAATGAAAAACTGTTTTTT.

The chain is built from TRBV5-1 and TRBJ2-2, with 8 bases aligning to TRBD1. Germline V gene lookup returns CDR1 SGHRS and CDR2 YFSETQ. V trimming: 0 bases; J trimming: 2 bases; junction bases outside the gene matches: 9. The length of the CDR3 is 18 residues. The CDR3 here is CASSLALLRGLNTGELFF. Here the CDR3 DNA reads TGCGCCAGCAGCTTGGCTTTGCTCAGGGGGCTTAACACCGGGGAGCTGTTTTTT. The full variable domain, in which reference TRBV5-1 and TRBJ2-2 provide the parts outside the CDR3, is KAGVTQTPRYLIKTRGQQVTLSCSPISGHRSVSWYQQTPGQGLQFLFEYFSETQRNKGNFPGRFSGRQFSNSRSEMNVSTLELGDSALYLCASSLALLRGLNTGELFFGEGSRLTVL.

The J gene is TRBJ1-1, the V gene TRBV5-4; D remains unclear. V was trimmed by 3 bases and J by 0 bases, leaving 15 bases between them. CDR3 length: 16 amino acids. Germline V lookup: CDR1 SGHNT, CDR2 YYREEE (reference sequence). The CDR3 sequence: CASSSDAALVNTEAFF. The DNA for the CDR3 is TGTGCCAGCAGCTCGGACGCAGCCCTAGTGAACACTGAAGCTTTCTTT.

The V gene is TRBV6-5, the J gene TRBJ2-3; TRBD1 might be the D (6 bases). Deletions cut 4 bases from V and 2 bases from J, with 13 bases between. Germline CDR1 reads MNHEY; CDR2 reads SVGAGI. This CDR3 region has 15 residues. The CDR3 sequence is CASSSKDRATDTQYF. Here the CDR3 DNA reads TGTGCCAGCAGTTCGAAGGACAGAGCCACAGATACGCAGTATTTT.

The CDR3 protein is CASSIGDSSYTGELFF. CDR3 in DNA: TGTGCCAGTAGTATAGGAGATAGCAGCTACACCGGGGAGCTGTTTTTT. The chain combines TRBV19 with TRBJ2-2; D is unresolved. Germline V gene lookup returns CDR1 LNHDA and CDR2 SQIVND (reference sequence). This CDR3 is built from 16 residues. The V end lost 1 base, the J end lost 3 bases, and 12 bases lay between the germline ends.

V usage is TRBV7-9 and J usage is TRBJ2-1; possible D gene TRBD2, 5 bases. The CDR3 has 13 amino acids. V was cut by 5 bases and J by 5 bases, with 10 bases left in between. The germline V gene encodes CDR1 SEHNR and CDR2 FQNEAQ (reference sequence). The CDR3 sequence: CASSPGIDNEQFF. In nucleotides, the CDR3 is TGTGCCAGCAGCCCGGGGATCGACAATGAGCAGTTCTTC.

V and J are TRBV2 and TRBJ2-2; a possible D gene is TRBD2 (5 bases). Germline V gene sequence: CDR1 SNHLY, CDR2 FYNNEI. V was cut by 8 bases and J by 2 bases, with 9 bases left in between. The CDR3 has 13 amino acids. Written as DNA, the CDR3 is TGTGCCAGCCTCCGGGGTAACACCGGGGAGCTGTTTTTT. It encodes CASLRGNTGELFF.

V usage is TRBV2 and J usage is TRBJ2-7, with D perhaps TRBD1 (6 bases). CDR3 size: 15 residues. The germline V and J ends were trimmed by 2 bases and 0 bases, with 11 bases remaining between them. CDR1 is SNHLY, CDR2 FYNNEI, per germline. This chain's CDR3 is CASSELRGSSYEQYF. CDR3 DNA sequence: TGTGCCAGCAGTGAATTGAGGGGGAGCTCCTACGAGCAGTACTTC. Variable domain in full (rest from reference TRBV2 and TRBJ2-7): EPEVTQTPSHQVTQMGQEVILRCVPISNHLYFYWYRQILGQKVEFLVSFYNNEISEKSEIFDDQFSVERPDGSNFTLKIRSTKLEDSAMYFCASSELRGSSYEQYFGPGTRLTVT.

This clone was counted once. This chain uses TRBV25-1 with TRBJ2-6; unclear D gene. The germline V gene encodes CDR1 MGHDK and CDR2 SYGVNS. The CDR3 length is 17 residues. With 2 bases removed from V and 1 base from J, the gap between germline ends came to 12 bases. This chain's CDR3 is CASSETGSRSGANVLTF. The CDR3 DNA is TGTGCCAGCAGTGAAACCGGTTCACGTTCTGGGGCCAACGTCCTGACTTTC.

This chain joins TRBV10-3 and TRBJ2-5; 7 bases are a match to TRBD2. Germline lookup yields CDR1 ENHRY and CDR2 SYGVKD. Trimming cost V 4 bases and J 2 bases; bases outside gene matches: 7. The CDR3 sequence is 15 residues long. CDR3 DNA sequence: TGTGCCATCAGTGCGGCCGGGGGGACGCAAGAGACCCAGTACTTC. Its translation: CAISAAGGTQETQYF.

The CDR3, as DNA: TGTGCCAGCAGCCGGGCTCAGGGGGCGACCGGGGAGCTGTTTTTT. It codes for CASSRAQGATGELFF. The chain employs TRBV5-4 and TRBJ2-2; the match to TRBD1 covers 8 bases. The CDR3 runs to 15 residues. The trim removed 4 bases at V and 5 bases at J, leaving 7 bases unmatched. Germline V gene lookup returns CDR1 SGHNT and CDR2 YYREEE (reference sequence).

The chain joins TRBV7-2 to TRBJ2-6, with unresolved D. The CDR3 is 17 amino acids. Germline assignment: CDR1 SGHTA and CDR2 FQGNSA. The V end was cut by 5 bases, the J end by 0 bases, with 14 bases between. In DNA form, the CDR3 reads TGTGCCAGCAGCCCCAGGACGTTTCCCTCTGGGGCCAACGTCCTGACTTTC. Residues: CASSPRTFPSGANVLTF. Supplemented by reference TRBV7-2 and TRBJ2-6, the full variable domain reads GAGVSQSPSNKVTEKGKDVELRCDPISGHTALYWYRQSLGQGLEFLIYFQGNSAPDKSGLPSDRFSAERTGGSVSTLTIQRTQQEDSAVYLCASSPRTFPSGANVLTFGAGSRLTVL.

The chain carries TRBV30 and TRBJ1-6; the D gene is possibly TRBD1 (5 bases). CDR1 is GTSNPN and CDR2 is SVGIG in the germline V gene (reference sequence). The V and J ends lost 0 bases and 5 bases respectively, with 14 bases between them. The CDR3 runs 16 residues. The CDR3 is CAWSVAGRGHNSPLHF. In DNA, the CDR3 is TGTGCCTGGAGTGTAGCAGGACGGGGCCATAATTCACCCCTCCACTTT.

The chain is built from TRBV18 and TRBJ1-1; D not certain. V was shortened by 4 bases and J by 1 base, with 10 bases between the two germline ends. CDR3 length: 14 amino acids. Germline V CDR1 and CDR2: KGHSH, LQKENI. As DNA, the CDR3 is TGTGCCAGCTCACGTGAACACAAGAACACTGAAGCTTTCTTT. This encodes CASSREHKNTEAFF.

V is TRBV30 and J is TRBJ1-2, with D unresolved. Germline values: CDR1 GTSNPN, CDR2 SVGIG (reference sequence). V lost 0 bases to trimming and J lost 8 bases, with 16 bases between them. CDR3 size: 14 residues. DNA of the CDR3: TGTGCCTGGAGTGTTGTCCCGGCCCACACGGGCTACACCTTC. Protein: CAWSVVPAHTGYTF.

The chain couples TRBV28 to TRBJ1-2; the match to TRBD1 covers 10 bases. Germline V lookup: CDR1 MDHEN, CDR2 SYDVKM. With 4 bases clipped from V and 7 bases from J, the junction kept 9 bases outside the gene matches. This CDR3 is built from 15 residues. CDR3 bases: TGTGCCAGCAGTTATGGGACAGGGGTTCTTTCTGGCTACACCTTC. It specifies CASSYGTGVLSGYTF.

The rearrangement uses TRBV4-3 and TRBJ2-3, with TRBD2 matching 8 bases. Losses at the gene ends were 4 bases for V and 5 bases for J; bases not matched to a gene: 14. This CDR3 spans 17 amino acids. CDR1 LGHNA and CDR2 YSLEER come from the germline V gene. This chain's CDR3 is CASSPFVSGKDGDTQYF. The CDR3 DNA is TGCGCCAGCAGCCCCTTTGTTAGCGGGAAAGACGGAGATACGCAGTATTTT.

J is TRBJ1-1 and V is TRBV2; weak D call: TRBD1 (5 bases). The germline gives CDR1 SNHLY, CDR2 FYNNEI. This CDR3 has 13 amino acids. V lost 4 bases and J lost 5, with 11 bases in between. The CDR3 is CASSGQGWTEAFF. The CDR3 nucleotides are TGTGCCAGCAGTGGCCAGGGATGGACTGAAGCTTTCTTT.

The chain recombines TRBV5-1 with TRBJ2-5; 7 positions agree with TRBD2. Unmatched junction bases numbered 6, after V lost 3 bases and J lost 4 bases. This CDR3 is built from 14 residues. Germline V gene sequence: CDR1 SGHRS, CDR2 YFSETQ. CDR3 in amino acids: CASSSEGTTETQYF. DNA of the CDR3: TGCGCCAGCAGCTCGGAGGGGACTACAGAGACCCAGTACTTC.